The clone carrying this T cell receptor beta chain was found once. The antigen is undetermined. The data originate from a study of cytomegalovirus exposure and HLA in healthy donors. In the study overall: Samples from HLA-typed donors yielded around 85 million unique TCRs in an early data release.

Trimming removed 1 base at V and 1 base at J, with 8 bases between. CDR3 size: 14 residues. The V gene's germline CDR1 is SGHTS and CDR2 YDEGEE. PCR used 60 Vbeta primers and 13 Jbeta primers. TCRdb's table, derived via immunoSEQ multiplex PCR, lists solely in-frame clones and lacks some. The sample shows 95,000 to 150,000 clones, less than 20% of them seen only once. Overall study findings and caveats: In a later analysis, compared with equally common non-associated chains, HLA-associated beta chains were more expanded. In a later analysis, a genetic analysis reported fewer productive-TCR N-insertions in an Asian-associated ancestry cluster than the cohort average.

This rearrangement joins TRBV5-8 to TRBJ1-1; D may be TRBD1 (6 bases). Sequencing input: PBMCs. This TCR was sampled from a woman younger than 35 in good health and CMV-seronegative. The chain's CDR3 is CASSLRGGNTEAFF. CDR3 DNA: TGTGCCAGCAGCTTGAGGGGGGGGAACACTGAAGCTTTCTTT. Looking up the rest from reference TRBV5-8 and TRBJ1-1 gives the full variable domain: EAGVTQSPTHLIKTRGQQATLRCSPISGHTSVYWYQQALGLGLQFLLWYDEGEERNRGNFPPRFSGRQFPNYSSELNVNALELEDSALYLCASSLRGGNTEAFFGQGTRLTVV.